What follows are 15 T cell receptor beta chains derived from one specimen sequenced in a study of cytotoxic CD8 clonotypes in ibrutinib-treated CLL. Data came from immunoSEQ multiplex PCR; TCRdb stores just in-frame clones and leaves some out. The data hold about 300,000 clones, with 60% to 80% observed a single time. The source material was PBMCs, sampled at disease progression, from a patient treated with ibrutinib. These receptors were taken from a human donor with chronic lymphocytic leukemia.

The chain employs TRBV5-1 and TRBJ1-1; D uncertain. Germline CDR1 SGHRS, CDR2 YFSETQ. There are 19 residues in the CDR3. The ends were cut back, 4 bases at V and 1 base at J, with 26 bases in the middle. The DNA for the CDR3 is TGCGCCAGCAGCCACGGTGGGCCTTCTCGCTATACACGGAACACTGAAGCTTTCTTT. Residues: CASSHGGPSRYTRNTEAFF.

The chain carries TRBV11-2 and TRBJ2-3, with 7 bases identical to TRBD2. The CDR3 loop spans 18 amino acids. CDR1 SGHAT and CDR2 FQNNGV come from the germline V gene. V dropped 2 bases and J dropped 4; count of bases not matched to a gene: 15. CDR3 in amino acids: CASSLYSPLGRAPDTQYF. CDR3 nucleotide sequence: TGTGCCAGCAGCTTATATTCACCGCTTGGGAGGGCCCCAGATACGCAGTATTTT. The full variable domain, completed using reference TRBV11-2 and TRBJ2-3, is EAGVAQSPRYKIIEKRQSVAFWCNPISGHATLYWYQQILGQGPKLLIQFQNNGVVDDSQLPKDRFSAERLKGVDSTLKIQPAKLEDSAVYLCASSLYSPLGRAPDTQYFGPGTRLTVL.

This clone has just one count. The chain couples TRBV18 to TRBJ2-5; 8 nucleotides align to TRBD2. The V and J ends lost 2 bases and 0 bases, in that order; junction bases with no gene match: 5. Germline-derived CDR1 and CDR2 are KGHSH and LQKENI. This CDR3 contains 16 residues. The CDR3 protein is CASSPGLAWYQETQYF. The DNA of the CDR3 is TGTGCCAGCTCACCAGGACTAGCTTGGTACCAAGAGACCCAGTACTTC.

V is TRBV2 and J is TRBJ2-7, with 7 bases matching TRBD1. CDR1 SNHLY and CDR2 FYNNEI come from the germline V gene. V lost 1 base to trimming and J lost 2 bases; unmatched junction nucleotides: 5. The CDR3 has 15 amino acids. In DNA form, the CDR3 reads TGTGCCAGCAGTGAAGACCGGGACAGTACCTACGAGCAGTACTTC. This encodes CASSEDRDSTYEQYF. The full variable domain, completed using reference TRBV2 and TRBJ2-7, is EPEVTQTPSHQVTQMGQEVILRCVPISNHLYFYWYRQILGQKVEFLVSFYNNEISEKSEIFDDQFSVERPDGSNFTLKIRSTKLEDSAMYFCASSEDRDSTYEQYFGPGTRLTVT.

The chain couples TRBV29-1 to TRBJ2-3; D tentatively fits TRBD1 or TRBD2 (5 bases each). Germline CDR1 SQVTM, CDR2 ANQGSEA. CDR3 size: 13 residues. V lost 1 base to trimming and J lost 5 bases, with 10 bases between them. CDR3 sequence: CSVEAWGLDTQYF. In DNA, the CDR3 is TGCAGCGTTGAAGCTTGGGGGTTAGATACGCAGTATTTT.

This clone appeared once. The gene calls are TRBV28 and TRBJ1-4; 7 bases agree with TRBD1. Germline V gene data show CDR1 as MDHEN and CDR2 as SYDVKM. The CDR3 is made up of 18 amino acids. V was clipped by 2 bases and J by 2 bases; unmatched bases: 11. Here the CDR3 DNA reads TGTGCCAGCAGTTTAGTACAGGGGCATGCTTTGACTAATGAAAAACTGTTTTTT. Its translation: CASSLVQGHALTNEKLFF.

This clone has a handful of counts. The chain combines TRBV5-6 with TRBJ2-7; unclear D gene. Germline values: CDR1 SGHDT, CDR2 YYEEEE. Trimming pared 4 bases from V and 4 bases from J, leaving 6 bases between. The CDR3 has 11 amino acids. DNA for the CDR3: TGTGCCAGCAGCGCCGAGTACGAGCAGTACTTC. It is translated as CASSAEYEQYF.

This rearrangement joins TRBV4-1 to TRBJ1-4; TRBD1 might be the D (6 bases). Germline CDR1 MGHRA, CDR2 YSYEKL. The CDR3 sequence is 15 residues long. The ends were cut back, 7 bases at V and 8 bases at J, with 20 bases in the middle. The CDR3 DNA sequence: TGCGCCAGCACCTCGCGACAGGTATCGGGCGAAAAACTGTTTTTT. Its translation: CASTSRQVSGEKLFF.

This clone was seen only a few times. The V gene is TRBV28, the J gene TRBJ2-2, with D perhaps matching TRBD1 (6 bases). Trimming removed 6 bases from V and 2 bases from J, with 13 bases in between. This CDR3 is 15 amino acids long. The germline CDR1 and CDR2 sequences are MDHEN and SYDVKM. CDR3 in amino acids: CASSRDTSNTGELFF. The CDR3 DNA is TGTGCCAGCAGCCGGGACACTAGTAACACCGGGGAGCTGTTTTTT.

The chain is built from TRBV18 and TRBJ2-4; no clear D gene. V dropped 0 bases and J dropped 6 bases, with 12 bases sitting between them. This CDR3 has 15 amino acids. The germline V gene encodes CDR1 KGHSH and CDR2 LQKENI. DNA for the CDR3: TGTGCCAGCTCACCACCGGGCCCGGGCAGAAACATTCAGTACTTC. Protein: CASSPPGPGRNIQYF.

The gene calls are TRBV7-9 and TRBJ1-1; 7 bases are a match to TRBD1. With V trimmed by 4 bases and J by 3 bases, 8 bases remained unmatched. Germline CDR1 is SEHNR and CDR2 is FQNEAQ (reference sequence). This CDR3 region has 15 residues. CDR3 protein: CASSSPRGQDTEAFF. As DNA, the CDR3 is TGTGCCAGCAGCTCCCCCCGAGGACAGGACACTGAAGCTTTCTTT.

This chain connects TRBV9 to TRBJ1-4; the D gene is possibly TRBD1 (5 bases). The CDR3 consists of 14 residues. Germline V gene data show CDR1 as SGDLS and CDR2 as YYNGEE. V dropped 7 bases and J dropped 0 bases, with 10 bases sitting between them. The CDR3 nucleotides read TGTGCCAGCGGGACCCACGCAACTAATGAAAAACTGTTTTTT. Its translation is CASGTHATNEKLFF.

This chain uses TRBV7-9 with TRBJ2-1; TRBD2 matches at 13 bases. Looked up from germline, CDR1 is SEHNR and CDR2 is FQNEAQ (reference sequence). With 1 base clipped from V and 6 bases from J, the junction kept 12 bases outside the gene matches. The CDR3 runs to 19 residues. DNA of the CDR3: TGTGCCAGCAGCTTAGGACCTCCGCCGGGACTAGCGGGATTCAATGAGCAGTTCTTC. Its translation is CASSLGPPPGLAGFNEQFF.

This rearrangement joins TRBV10-1 to TRBJ2-7, with 7 bases matching TRBD1. The germline CDR1 and CDR2 sequences are WNHNN and SYGVQD (reference sequence). The length of the CDR3 is 13 residues. J gave up 5 bases and V 4 bases, and 5 bases lay outside the gene matches. The CDR3 loop is CASSGGGFDEQYF. The CDR3, as DNA: TGCGCCAGCAGTGGAGGGGGCTTTGACGAGCAGTACTTC.

The chain uses TRBV18 and TRBJ1-1; a possible D gene is TRBD1 (6 bases). Germline-derived CDR1 and CDR2 are KGHSH and LQKENI. The CDR3 runs 15 residues. The V end lost 3 bases, the J end lost 1 base, and 12 bases lay between the germline ends. CDR3 sequence (DNA): TGTGCCAGCTCACCGAAACAGGGTGGGAACACTGAAGCTTTCTTT. Residues: CASSPKQGGNTEAFF.